Listed here is a single TCR beta chain. This record comes from a study of shared clonotypes between healthy human individuals. The CDR3 loop spans 19 amino acids. The V end lost 2 bases, the J end lost 1 base, and 18 bases lay between the germline ends. CDR1 is MNHNS and CDR2 is SASEGT in the germline V gene. Libraries were prepared by immunoSEQ multiplex PCR; TCRdb keeps only in-frame clonotypes and omits some of them. The profile shows some 980,000 clones, less than 85% of them singletons. The clonotype comes from a man younger than 35 in good health. The gene calls are TRBV6-1 and TRBJ1-6; TRBD1 is a possible D gene (6 bases). The sample taken for sequencing was memory CD4+ T cells sorted from blood. Specified subset: CD45RA-negative fraction. In DNA form, the CDR3 reads TGTGCCAGCAGTGAACTAACATTGGACAGCCATTCCTATAATTCACCCCTCCACTTT. This sequence encodes CASSELTLDSHSYNSPLHF.